This T cell receptor beta chain emerged from a study of blood T cell repertoires in COVID-19. On the study more broadly: Collection of acute and convalescent COVID-19 samples took place in the United States, Italy and Spain. PBMCs, B-cell-depleted T cells, or T cells were the source of the cDNA or gDNA that made up the material.

The CDR3 covers 17 residues. Unmatched junction bases numbered 7, after V lost 0 bases and J lost 2 bases. Germline-derived CDR1 and CDR2 are SGDLS and YYNGEE. Here immunoSEQ multiplex PCR was the method, and the copy in TCRdb shows in-frame clones only, minus some. Here the sample spans 85,000 to 95,000 clones, around 88% being singletons. In its sample, this clone was seen a few times. V usage is TRBV9 and J usage is TRBJ2-3; TRBD2 matches 9 bases. This receptor was taken from a man in his fifties or sixties with acute or convalescent COVID-19. The material sequenced was peripheral blood. CDR3 bases: TGTGCCAGCAGCGTAGCCCCTAGCGGGGTCCTCACAGATACGCAGTATTTT. Its protein is CASSVAPSGVLTDTQYF.